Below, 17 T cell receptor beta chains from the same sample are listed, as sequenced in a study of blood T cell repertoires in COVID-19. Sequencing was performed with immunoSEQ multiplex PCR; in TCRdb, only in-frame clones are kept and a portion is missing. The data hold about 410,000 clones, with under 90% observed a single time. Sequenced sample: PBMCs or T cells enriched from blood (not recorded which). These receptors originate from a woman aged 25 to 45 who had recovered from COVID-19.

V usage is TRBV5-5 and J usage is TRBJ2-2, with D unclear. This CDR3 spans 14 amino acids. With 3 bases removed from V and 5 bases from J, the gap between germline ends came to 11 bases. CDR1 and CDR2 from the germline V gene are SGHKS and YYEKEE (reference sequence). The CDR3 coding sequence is TGTGCCAGCAGCTGGTTTGGCGGAACCGGGGAGCTGTTTTTT. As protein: CASSWFGGTGELFF.

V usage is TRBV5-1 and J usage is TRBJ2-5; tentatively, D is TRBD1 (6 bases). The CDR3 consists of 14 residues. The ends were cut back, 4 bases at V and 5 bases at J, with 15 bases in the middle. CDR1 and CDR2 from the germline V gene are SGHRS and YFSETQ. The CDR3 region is CASSRDGQSETQYF. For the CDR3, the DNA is TGCGCCAGCAGCCGGGATGGACAGTCGGAGACCCAGTACTTC.

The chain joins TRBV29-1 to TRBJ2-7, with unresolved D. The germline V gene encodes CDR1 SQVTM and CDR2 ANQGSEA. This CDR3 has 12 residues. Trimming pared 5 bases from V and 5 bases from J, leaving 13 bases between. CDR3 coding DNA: TGCAGCGTTTCTCGAGATGGAGACGAGCAGTACTTC. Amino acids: CSVSRDGDEQYF.

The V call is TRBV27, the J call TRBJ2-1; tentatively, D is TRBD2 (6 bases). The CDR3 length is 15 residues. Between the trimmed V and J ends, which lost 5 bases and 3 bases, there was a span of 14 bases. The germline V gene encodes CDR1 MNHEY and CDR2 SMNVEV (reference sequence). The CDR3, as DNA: TGTGCCAGCAGTATCTCGGGGGAGAACTACAATGAGCAGTTCTTC. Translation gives CASSISGENYNEQFF.

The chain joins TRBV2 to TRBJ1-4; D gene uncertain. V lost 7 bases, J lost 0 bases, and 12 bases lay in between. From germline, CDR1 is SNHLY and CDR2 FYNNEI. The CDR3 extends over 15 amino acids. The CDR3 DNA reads TGTGCCAGCATGCTTGAGGGAACAACTAATGAAAAACTGTTTTTT. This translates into CASMLEGTTNEKLFF.

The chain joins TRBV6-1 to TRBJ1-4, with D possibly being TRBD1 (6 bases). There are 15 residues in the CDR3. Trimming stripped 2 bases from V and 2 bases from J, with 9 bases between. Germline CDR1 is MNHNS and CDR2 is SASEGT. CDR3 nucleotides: TGTGCCAGCAGTGAACCGAGGGGGACTAATGAAAAACTGTTTTTT. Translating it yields CASSEPRGTNEKLFF.

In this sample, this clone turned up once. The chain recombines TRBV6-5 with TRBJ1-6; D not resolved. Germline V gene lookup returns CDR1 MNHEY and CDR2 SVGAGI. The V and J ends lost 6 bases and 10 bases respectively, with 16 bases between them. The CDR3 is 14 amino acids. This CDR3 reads CASRQHPPGSPLHF. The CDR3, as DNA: TGTGCCAGCAGGCAACACCCCCCGGGGTCACCCCTCCACTTT.

CDR3 DNA sequence: TGTGCCAGCTCATGGGGGACAGGAAACACTGAAGCTTTCTTT. This translates into CASSWGTGNTEAFF. V is TRBV18 and J is TRBJ1-1; 8 nucleotides match TRBD1. Per the germline V gene, CDR1 is KGHSH and CDR2 is LQKENI. CDR3 size: 14 residues. The V segment lost 5 bases and the J segment 2 bases; nucleotides outside the gene matches: 4.

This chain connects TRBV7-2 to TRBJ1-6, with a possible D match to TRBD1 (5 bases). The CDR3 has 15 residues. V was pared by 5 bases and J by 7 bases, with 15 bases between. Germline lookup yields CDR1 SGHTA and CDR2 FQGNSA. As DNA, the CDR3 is TGTGCCAGCAGCCGCTCCAGGGTTGGAAATTCACCCCTCCACTTT. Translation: CASSRSRVGNSPLHF. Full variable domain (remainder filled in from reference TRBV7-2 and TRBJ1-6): GAGVSQSPSNKVTEKGKDVELRCDPISGHTALYWYRQSLGQGLEFLIYFQGNSAPDKSGLPSDRFSAERTGGSVSTLTIQRTQQEDSAVYLCASSRSRVGNSPLHFGNGTRLTVT.

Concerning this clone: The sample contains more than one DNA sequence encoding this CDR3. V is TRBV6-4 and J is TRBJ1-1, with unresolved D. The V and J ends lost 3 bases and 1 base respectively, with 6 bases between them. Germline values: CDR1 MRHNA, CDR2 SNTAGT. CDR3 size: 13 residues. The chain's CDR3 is CASSEGRNTEAFF. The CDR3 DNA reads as TGTGCCAGCAGTGAGGGCAGGAACACTGAAGCTTTCTTT.

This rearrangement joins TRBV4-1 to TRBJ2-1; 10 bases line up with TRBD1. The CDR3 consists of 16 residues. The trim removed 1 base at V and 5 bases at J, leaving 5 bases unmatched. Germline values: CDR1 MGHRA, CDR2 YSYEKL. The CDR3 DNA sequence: TGCGCCAGCAGCCAAGGGGACAGGGGACCTGACAATGAGCAGTTCTTC. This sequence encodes CASSQGDRGPDNEQFF.

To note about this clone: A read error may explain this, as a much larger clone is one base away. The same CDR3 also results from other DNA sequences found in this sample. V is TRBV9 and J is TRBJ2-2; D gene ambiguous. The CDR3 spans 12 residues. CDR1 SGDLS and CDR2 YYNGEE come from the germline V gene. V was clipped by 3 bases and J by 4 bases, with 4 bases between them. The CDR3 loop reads CASSAVTGELFF. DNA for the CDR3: TGTGCCAGCAGCGCGGTCACCGGGGAGCTGTTTTTT.

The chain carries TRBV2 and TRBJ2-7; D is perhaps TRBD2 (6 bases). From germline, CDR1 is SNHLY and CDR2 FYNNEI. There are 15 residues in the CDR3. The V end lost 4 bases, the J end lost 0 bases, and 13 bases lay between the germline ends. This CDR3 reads CASSGLVKSSYEQYF. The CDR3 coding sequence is TGTGCCAGCAGTGGACTAGTTAAAAGCTCCTACGAGCAGTACTTC.

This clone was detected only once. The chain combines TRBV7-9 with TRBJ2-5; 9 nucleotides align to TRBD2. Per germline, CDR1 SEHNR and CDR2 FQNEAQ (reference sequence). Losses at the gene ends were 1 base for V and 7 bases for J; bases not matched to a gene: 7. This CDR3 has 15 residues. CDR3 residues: CASSLDGLATGTQYF. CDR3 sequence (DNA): TGTGCCAGCAGCTTAGACGGACTAGCGACCGGGACCCAGTACTTC.

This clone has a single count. CDR3 region: CSVLGQGPEDYGYTF. The DNA for the CDR3 is TGCAGCGTCCTGGGGCAGGGGCCGGAAGACTATGGCTACACCTTC. The V gene is TRBV29-1, the J gene TRBJ1-2; maybe TRBD1 (6 bases). Germline CDR1 reads SQVTM; CDR2 reads ANQGSEA. The CDR3 is 15 amino acids. Trimming took 6 bases from V and 3 from J, leaving 20 bases between them. The full variable domain, rest sourced from reference TRBV29-1 and TRBJ1-2, is SAVISQKPSRDICQRGTSLTIQCQVDSQVTMMFWYRQQPGQSLTLIATANQGSEATYESGFVIDKFPISRPNLTFSTLTVSNMSPEDSSIYLCSVLGQGPEDYGYTFGSGTRLTVV.

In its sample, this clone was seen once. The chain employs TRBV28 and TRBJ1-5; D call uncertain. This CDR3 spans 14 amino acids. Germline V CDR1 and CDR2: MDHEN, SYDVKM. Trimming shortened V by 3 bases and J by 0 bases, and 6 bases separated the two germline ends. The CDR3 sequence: CASSFYGSNQPQHF. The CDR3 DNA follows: TGTGCCAGCAGTTTCTACGGTAGCAATCAGCCCCAGCATTTT.

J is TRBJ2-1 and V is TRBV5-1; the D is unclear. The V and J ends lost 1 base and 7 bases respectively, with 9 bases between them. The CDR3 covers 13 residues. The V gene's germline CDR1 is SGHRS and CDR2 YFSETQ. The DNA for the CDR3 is TGCGCCAGCAGCTTGTTATCGAGGAATGAGCAGTTCTTC. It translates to CASSLLSRNEQFF.